A single sample is the source of the 13 T cell receptor beta chains below, sequenced in a study of blood T cell repertoires in COVID-19. Data came from immunoSEQ multiplex PCR; TCRdb stores just in-frame clones and leaves some out. Counted here are 95,000 to 110,000 clones, 70% to 90% occurring once; the ten biggest clones make up roughly 5.3%. Specimen: peripheral blood. The receptors originated from a human donor in a cohort sampled during active COVID-19.

The rearrangement uses TRBV5-1 and TRBJ2-2, with TRBD1 matching 7 bases. The trim removed 6 bases at V and 0 bases at J, leaving 5 bases unmatched. This CDR3 comprises 15 residues. Germline V gene lookup returns CDR1 SGHRS and CDR2 YFSETQ. The CDR3 sequence is CASTPGGSNTGELFF. CDR3 coding DNA: TGCGCCAGCACCCCAGGGGGATCGAACACCGGGGAGCTGTTTTTT.

The gene calls are TRBV6-5 and TRBJ1-2, with 11 bases that match TRBD1. Trimming took 5 bases from V and 3 from J; bases not matched to a gene: 5. The germline V gene encodes CDR1 MNHEY and CDR2 SVGAGI. The length of the CDR3 is 15 residues. The CDR3 nucleotides read TGTGCCAGCAGTACCACGGGACAGGGGGACTATGGCTACACCTTC. Translation: CASSTTGQGDYGYTF.

The V call is TRBV19, the J call TRBJ1-1; D is ambiguous. Germline CDR1 and CDR2: LNHDA and SQIVND (reference sequence). Trimming removed 7 bases from V and 1 base from J, with 13 bases in between. The CDR3 runs 14 residues. CDR3 amino acids: CASNSEGQNTEAFF. CDR3 DNA sequence: TGTGCCAGTAATTCTGAGGGCCAGAACACTGAAGCTTTCTTT.

This sequence joins TRBV5-4 and TRBJ2-2; no definite D call. Germline V gene sequence: CDR1 SGHNT, CDR2 YYREEE (reference sequence). V was shortened by 4 bases and J by 5 bases, with 9 bases between the two germline ends. The CDR3 length is 13 residues. This CDR3 is CASSPRWTGELFF. CDR3 in DNA: TGTGCCAGCAGCCCCAGGTGGACCGGGGAGCTGTTTTTT.

The rearrangement joins TRBV4-3 to TRBJ1-2; 8 bases match TRBD1. The V and J ends lost 4 bases and 5 bases, in that order; junction bases with no gene match: 6. Germline V gives CDR1 LGHNA, CDR2 YSLEER. The CDR3 contains 14 residues. The CDR3 region is CASSRNRDRYGYTF. CDR3 bases: TGCGCCAGCAGCCGAAACCGGGACAGGTATGGCTACACCTTC.

J is TRBJ1-5 and V is TRBV2, with D possibly being TRBD1 (6 bases). Germline V gives CDR1 SNHLY, CDR2 FYNNEI. The CDR3 runs 14 residues. V dropped 8 bases and J dropped 6 bases, with 17 bases sitting between them. The CDR3, as DNA: TGTGCCAGCTCGGACAGTGGTACGGTTCAGCCCCAGCATTTT. Protein product: CASSDSGTVQPQHF.

Concerning this clone itself: A junction end diverges from the germline sequence, so it may reflect a read error. The chain joins TRBV28 to TRBJ1-6, with no clear D. Germline loops: CDR1 MDHEN, CDR2 SYDVKM. The CDR3 consists of 11 residues. CDR3 residues: CASSFSGFRSF. CDR3 bases: TGTGCCAGCAGTTTTTCGGGGTTTCGCTCATTT.

The chain carries TRBV21-1 and TRBJ2-7; the table names TRBD1, a call not compared with the DNA. TRBV21-1 is a known pseudogene. The CDR3 is 17 residues long. CDR3 in DNA: TGTGCCAGCAGCCTACCAGGAGGACAGGGGCTTTTATACGAGCAGTACTTC. Its translation: CASSLPGGQGLLYEQYF.

J is TRBJ1-2 and V is TRBV13, with D perhaps TRBD1 (6 bases). The CDR3 has 14 amino acids. Germline loops: CDR1 PRHDT, CDR2 FYEKMQ (reference sequence). V was trimmed by 0 bases and J by 6 bases, leaving 11 bases between them. The CDR3 DNA sequence: TGTGCCAGCAGCTTAGGCACAGGGTCAAATGGCTACACCTTC. Residues: CASSLGTGSNGYTF.

The V call is TRBV6-4, the J call TRBJ2-1; 9 nucleotides align to TRBD2. With V trimmed by 2 bases and J by 3 bases, 5 bases remained unmatched. CDR1 MRHNA and CDR2 SNTAGT come from the germline V gene. This CDR3 contains 16 residues. The CDR3 DNA reads as TGTGCCAGCAGTGACGGGGCTAGCGGGGACTACAATGAGCAGTTCTTC. Translating gives CASSDGASGDYNEQFF.

The J gene is TRBJ2-3, the V gene TRBV2; TRBD2 agrees at 12 bases. Germline V gene data show CDR1 as SNHLY and CDR2 as FYNNEI. J lost 4 bases, V lost 8 bases, and 4 bases had no gene match. The CDR3 is made up of 14 amino acids. The CDR3 reads CASVRLAGADTQYF. CDR3 in DNA: TGTGCCAGCGTACGACTAGCGGGAGCAGATACGCAGTATTTT.

This clone occurred a few times. The chain recombines TRBV6-6 with TRBJ2-7, with D unresolved. This CDR3 spans 15 amino acids. Germline V CDR1 and CDR2: MNHNY, SVGAGI (reference sequence). With 1 base removed from V and 6 bases from J, the gap between germline ends came to 16 bases. The CDR3 DNA reads as TGTGCCAGCAGTTACTTGACAAAGTCCAGTGCCGAGCAGTACTTC. This translates into CASSYLTKSSAEQYF.

This clone was picked up many times. The chain couples TRBV12-3 or TRBV12-4 to TRBJ2-7; D gene ambiguous. V was pared by 2 bases and J by 2 bases, with 4 bases between. There are 12 residues in the CDR3. The CDR3 here is CASSLFTYEQYF. The CDR3 region has the DNA TGTGCCAGCAGTTTATTTACCTACGAGCAGTACTTC.